This T cell receptor (beta chain) was obtained from a study of T cells in Graves' hyperthyroidism and ophthalmopathy. Overall study findings and caveats: In blood, most of the thyroid clonotypes expanded above 0.001 were also present.

For this clonotype: Its antigen remains unknown.

Patients showing uncontrolled infection, other autoimmune disease, pregnancy or lactation were ineligible. The diagnostic basis comprised clinical symptoms, serum thyroxine and TRAb, thyroid ultrasound and orbital computed tomography. There were TCR beta CDR3 regions amplified from RNA transcripts. HTBI primers were employed in a first-round RT-PCR of the TCR CDR3. MiXCR was run by TCRdb on the multiplex PCR reads, yielding one entry per CDR3 protein. The sample yields under 350,000 distinct CDR3 sequences, roughly 20% seen once. V gave up 0 bases and J gave up 0 bases; unmatched junction bases: 4. Looked up from germline, CDR1 is SGDLS and CDR2 is YYNGEE. This CDR3 is 18 amino acids long.

This rearrangement joins TRBV9 to TRBJ1-6, with 9 bases aligning to TRBD1. The sequenced sample consisted of blood. This sequence originates from a woman in her fifties or sixties with Graves' hyperthyroidism. The CDR3 reads CASSVVGQGNSYNSPLHF. The CDR3 nucleotides read TGTGCCAGCAGCGTAGTGGGACAGGGTAACTCCTATAATTCACCCCTCCACTTT. The full variable domain, with the rest looked up from reference TRBV9 and TRBJ1-6, is DSGVTQTPKHLITATGQRVTLRCSPRSGDLSVYWYQQSLDQGLQFLIQYYNGEERAKGNILERFSAQQFPDLHSELNLSSLELGDSALYFCASSVVGQGNSYNSPLHFGNGTRLTVT.